This T cell receptor (beta chain) was sequenced for a study of cytomegalovirus exposure and HLA in healthy donors. The PCR used 60 Vbeta and 13 Jbeta primers. Using immunoSEQ multiplex PCR, the repertoire was profiled, and TCRdb retains in-frame clones only, with some absent. This table holds about 210,000 clones, around 82% found once. The V end was cut by 7 bases, the J end by 0 bases, with 19 bases between. The CDR3 has 17 amino acids. The V gene's germline CDR1 is LNHDA and CDR2 SQIVND (reference sequence). This TCR was recovered from a man aged 40-55 years in good health and CMV-seropositive. This chain joins TRBV19 and TRBJ1-5; maybe TRBD1 (6 bases). The material sequenced was PBMCs. CDR3 DNA sequence: TGTGCCAGTACTTCAGGACCTGGACAGAATAGCAATCAGCCCCAGCATTTT. It translates to CASTSGPGQNSNQPQHF.